This T cell receptor beta chain was documented in a study of type 1 and type 2 diabetes patients. Study overall: T cells were magnetically sorted from PBMCs as CD4+ or CD8+ subsets. The whole study generated 15 million to 20 million paired-end reads.

PCR was run on genomic DNA. Multiplex PCR with 30 forward and 13 reverse primers amplified the TCR beta CDR3. A single record per CDR3 protein comes from TCRdb applying MiXCR to the multiplex PCR reads. The table records under 300,000 distinct CDR3 sequences, around 47% of them present only once. The V gene's germline CDR1 is MDHEN and CDR2 SYDVKM. This CDR3 is 15 amino acids long. V was trimmed by 8 bases and J by 7 bases, leaving 18 bases between them. Turning to this clonotype: The antigen remains undetermined.

Anyone with other autoimmune disease or infection in the prior four weeks was excluded. Study-wide points: With limited T2D and control samples, some T1D-only expanded clones may not be T1D-specific.

This chain joins TRBV28 and TRBJ1-6, with D perhaps TRBD1 (5 bases). This TCR was sampled from a man aged 18-30 years with type 2 diabetes. The specimen was peripheral blood mononuclear cells (PBMCs). The CDR3 DNA sequence: TGTGCCAGCTACCCTTACCAGGGTCCGAATTCACCCCTCCACTTT. Translating it yields CASYPYQGPNSPLHF.